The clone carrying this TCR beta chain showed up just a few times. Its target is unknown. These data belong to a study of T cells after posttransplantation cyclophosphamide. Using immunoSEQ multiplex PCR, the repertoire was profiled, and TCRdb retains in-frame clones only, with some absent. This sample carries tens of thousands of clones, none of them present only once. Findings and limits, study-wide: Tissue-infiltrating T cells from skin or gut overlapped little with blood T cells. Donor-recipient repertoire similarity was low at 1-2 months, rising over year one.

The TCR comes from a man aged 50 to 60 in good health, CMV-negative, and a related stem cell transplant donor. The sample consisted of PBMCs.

This CDR3 reads CASSLHGTGNTGELFF. The CDR3 DNA sequence: TGCGCCAGCAGCTTGCACGGGACAGGGAACACCGGGGAGCTGTTTTTT. V and J are TRBV5-1 and TRBJ2-2, with 8 bases that match TRBD1. The CDR3 contains 16 residues. With 1 base clipped from V and 1 base from J, the junction kept 3 bases outside the gene matches. CDR1 SGHRS and CDR2 YFSETQ come from the germline V gene.